This T cell receptor beta chain was identified in a study of cytomegalovirus exposure and HLA in healthy donors. Study details: An earlier analysis found 100 million or so unique TCR beta sequences from about 179 million T cells.

Primers: 60 Vbeta forward and 13 Jbeta reverse. Profiled with immunoSEQ multiplex PCR; TCRdb holds only in-frame clones, not every one. The listing contains some 130,000 clones. Trimming removed 4 bases from V and 0 bases from J, with 13 bases in between. Germline CDR1 is SGHRS and CDR2 is YFSETQ. The CDR3 covers 15 residues. The sample taken for sequencing was PBMCs. This sequence was found in a woman aged 40 to 50 in good health and CMV-seronegative. The genes are TRBV5-1 and TRBJ1-2; D unclear. The CDR3 DNA sequence: TGCGCCAGCAGCCTTACAGTCTCAGCTAACTATGGCTACACCTTC. The encoded protein is CASSLTVSANYGYTF.